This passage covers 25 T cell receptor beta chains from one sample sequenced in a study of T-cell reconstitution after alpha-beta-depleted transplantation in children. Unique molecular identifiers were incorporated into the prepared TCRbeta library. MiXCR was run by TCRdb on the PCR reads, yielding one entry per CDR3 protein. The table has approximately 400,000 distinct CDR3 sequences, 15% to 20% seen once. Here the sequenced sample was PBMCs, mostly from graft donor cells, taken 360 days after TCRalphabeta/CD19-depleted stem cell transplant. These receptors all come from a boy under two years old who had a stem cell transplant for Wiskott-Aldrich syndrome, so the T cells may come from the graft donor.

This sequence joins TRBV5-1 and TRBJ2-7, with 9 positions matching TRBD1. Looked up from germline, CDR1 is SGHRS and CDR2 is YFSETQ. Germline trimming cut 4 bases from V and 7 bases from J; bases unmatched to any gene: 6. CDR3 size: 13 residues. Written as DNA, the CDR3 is TGCGCCAGCAGCCCCGGGACAGGGTTTGAGCAGTACTTC. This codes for CASSPGTGFEQYF.

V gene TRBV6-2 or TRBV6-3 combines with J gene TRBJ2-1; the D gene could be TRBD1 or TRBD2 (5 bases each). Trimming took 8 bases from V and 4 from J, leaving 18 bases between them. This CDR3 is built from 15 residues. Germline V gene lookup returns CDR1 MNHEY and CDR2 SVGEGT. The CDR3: CASSRSVGPYNEQFF. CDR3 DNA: TGTGCCAGCTCTCGGTCTGTGGGACCGTACAATGAGCAGTTCTTC.

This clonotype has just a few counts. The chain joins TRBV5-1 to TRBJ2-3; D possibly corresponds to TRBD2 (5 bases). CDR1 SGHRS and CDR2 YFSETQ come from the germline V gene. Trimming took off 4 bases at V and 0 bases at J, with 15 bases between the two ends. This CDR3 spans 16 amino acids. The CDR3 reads CASSPDTRGSTDTQYF. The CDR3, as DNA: TGCGCCAGCAGCCCCGACACTAGAGGGAGCACAGATACGCAGTATTTT.

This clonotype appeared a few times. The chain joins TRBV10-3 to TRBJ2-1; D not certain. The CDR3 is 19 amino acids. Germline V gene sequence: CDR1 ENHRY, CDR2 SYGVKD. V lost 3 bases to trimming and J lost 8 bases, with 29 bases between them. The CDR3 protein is CAISDRPAPTERWSDEQFF. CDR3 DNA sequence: TGTGCCATCAGTGATCGTCCTGCCCCGACGGAGAGATGGTCGGATGAGCAGTTCTTC.

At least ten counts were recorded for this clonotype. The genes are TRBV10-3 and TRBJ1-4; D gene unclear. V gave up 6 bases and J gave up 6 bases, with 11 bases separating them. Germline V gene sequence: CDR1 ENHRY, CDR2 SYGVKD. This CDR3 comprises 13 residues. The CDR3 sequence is CAISPSGDEKLFF. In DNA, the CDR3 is TGTGCCATCAGCCCGTCGGGTGATGAAAAACTGTTTTTT.

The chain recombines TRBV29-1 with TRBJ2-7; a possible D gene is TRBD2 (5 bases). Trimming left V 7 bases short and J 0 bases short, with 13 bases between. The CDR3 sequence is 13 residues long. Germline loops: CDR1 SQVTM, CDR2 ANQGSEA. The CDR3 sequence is CSALDGISYEQYF. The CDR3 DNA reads TGCAGCGCCCTCGACGGGATCTCCTACGAGCAGTACTTC.

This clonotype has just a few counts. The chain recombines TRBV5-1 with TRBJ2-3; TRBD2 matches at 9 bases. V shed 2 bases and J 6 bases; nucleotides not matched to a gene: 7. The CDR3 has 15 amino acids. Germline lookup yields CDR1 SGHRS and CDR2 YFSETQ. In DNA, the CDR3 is TGCGCCAGCAGCTTTAGCGGGGGCCCTGAGGATACGCAGTATTTT. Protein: CASSFSGGPEDTQYF. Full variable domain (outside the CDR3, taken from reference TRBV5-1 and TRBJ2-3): KAGVTQTPRYLIKTRGQQVTLSCSPISGHRSVSWYQQTPGQGLQFLFEYFSETQRNKGNFPGRFSGRQFSNSRSEMNVSTLELGDSALYLCASSFSGGPEDTQYFGPGTRLTVL.

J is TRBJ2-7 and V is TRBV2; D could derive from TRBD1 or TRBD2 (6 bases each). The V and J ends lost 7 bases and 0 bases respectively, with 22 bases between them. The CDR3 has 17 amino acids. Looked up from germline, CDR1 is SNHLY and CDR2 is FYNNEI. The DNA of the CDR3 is TGTGCCAGCAAGGGACGGGGGCCGAAGCCCAACTCCTACGAGCAGTACTTC. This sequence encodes CASKGRGPKPNSYEQYF. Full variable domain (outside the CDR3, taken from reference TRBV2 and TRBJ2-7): EPEVTQTPSHQVTQMGQEVILRCVPISNHLYFYWYRQILGQKVEFLVSFYNNEISEKSEIFDDQFSVERPDGSNFTLKIRSTKLEDSAMYFCASKGRGPKPNSYEQYFGPGTRLTVT.

The CDR3 DNA is TGCAGTGCAGATACTAGTTACAATGAGCAGTTCTTC. Translated: CSADTSYNEQFF. The V call is TRBV20-1, the J call TRBJ2-1; perhaps TRBD2 as D (5 bases). The germline V gene has CDR1 DFQATT and CDR2 SNEGSKA (reference sequence). Trimming took off 6 bases at V and 4 bases at J, with 10 bases between the two ends. There are 12 residues in the CDR3.

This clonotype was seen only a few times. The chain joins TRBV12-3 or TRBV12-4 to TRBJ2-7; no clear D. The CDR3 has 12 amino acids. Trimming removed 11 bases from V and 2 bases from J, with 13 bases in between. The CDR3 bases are TGTGCCTGTGGCCCGGTCGCCTACGAGCAGTACTTC. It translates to CACGPVAYEQYF.

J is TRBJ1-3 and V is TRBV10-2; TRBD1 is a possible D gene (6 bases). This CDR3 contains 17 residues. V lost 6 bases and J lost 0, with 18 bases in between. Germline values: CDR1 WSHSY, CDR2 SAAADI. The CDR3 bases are TGCGCCAGCAGCGACTTGATACAGGGCATCTCTGGAAACACCATATATTTT. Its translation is CASSDLIQGISGNTIYF.

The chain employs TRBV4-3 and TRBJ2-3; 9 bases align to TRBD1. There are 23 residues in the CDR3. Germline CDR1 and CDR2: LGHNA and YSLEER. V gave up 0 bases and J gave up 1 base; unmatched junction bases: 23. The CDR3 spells CASSQDPNRDRESLVSGTDTQYF. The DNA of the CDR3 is TGCGCCAGCAGCCAAGACCCAAACCGGGACAGGGAGAGTTTAGTTTCTGGCACAGATACGCAGTATTTT.

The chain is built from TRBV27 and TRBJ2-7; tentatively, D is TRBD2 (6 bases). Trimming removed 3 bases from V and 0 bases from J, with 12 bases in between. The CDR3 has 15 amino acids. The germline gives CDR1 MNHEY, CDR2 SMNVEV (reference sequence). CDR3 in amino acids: CASSFGGRSSYEQYF. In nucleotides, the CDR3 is TGTGCCAGCAGTTTTGGGGGGAGGAGCTCCTACGAGCAGTACTTC.

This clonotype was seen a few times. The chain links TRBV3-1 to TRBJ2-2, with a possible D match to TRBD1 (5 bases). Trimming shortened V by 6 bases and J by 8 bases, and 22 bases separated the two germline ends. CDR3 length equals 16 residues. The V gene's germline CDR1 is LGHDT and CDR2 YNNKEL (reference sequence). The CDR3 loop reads CASRDLTRASAGELFF. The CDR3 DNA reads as TGTGCCAGCAGAGATCTGACCAGGGCTTCAGCAGGGGAGCTGTTTTTT. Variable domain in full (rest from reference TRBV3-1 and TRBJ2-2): DTAVSQTPKYLVTQMGNDKSIKCEQNLGHDTMYWYKQDSKKFLKIMFSYNNKELIINETVPNRFSPKSPDKAHLNLHINSLELGDSAVYFCASRDLTRASAGELFFGEGSRLTVL.

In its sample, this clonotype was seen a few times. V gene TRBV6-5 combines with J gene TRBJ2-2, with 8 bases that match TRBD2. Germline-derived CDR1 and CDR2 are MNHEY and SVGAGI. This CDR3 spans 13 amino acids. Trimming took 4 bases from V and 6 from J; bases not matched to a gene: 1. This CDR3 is CASSWRGAGELFF. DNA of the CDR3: TGTGCCAGCAGTTGGCGGGGGGCCGGGGAGCTGTTTTTT.

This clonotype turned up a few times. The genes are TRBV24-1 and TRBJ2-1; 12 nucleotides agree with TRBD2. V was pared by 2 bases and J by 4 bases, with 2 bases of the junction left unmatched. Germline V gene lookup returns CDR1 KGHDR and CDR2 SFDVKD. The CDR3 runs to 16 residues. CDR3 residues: CATSDSLAGGYNEQFF. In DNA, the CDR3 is TGTGCCACCAGTGATTCGCTAGCGGGGGGGTACAATGAGCAGTTCTTC.

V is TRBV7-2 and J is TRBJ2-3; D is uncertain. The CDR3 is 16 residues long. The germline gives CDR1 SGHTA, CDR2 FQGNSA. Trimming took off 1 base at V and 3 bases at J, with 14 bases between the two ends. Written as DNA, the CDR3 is TGTGCCAGCAGCTTAGGGTGGGCTAGTCGGACAGATACGCAGTATTTT. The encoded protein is CASSLGWASRTDTQYF.

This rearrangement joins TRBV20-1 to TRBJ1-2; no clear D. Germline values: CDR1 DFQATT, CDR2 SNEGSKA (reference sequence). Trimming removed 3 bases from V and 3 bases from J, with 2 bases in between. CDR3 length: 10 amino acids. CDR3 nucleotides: TGCAGTGCTAGGGACTATGGCTACACCTTC. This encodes CSARDYGYTF.

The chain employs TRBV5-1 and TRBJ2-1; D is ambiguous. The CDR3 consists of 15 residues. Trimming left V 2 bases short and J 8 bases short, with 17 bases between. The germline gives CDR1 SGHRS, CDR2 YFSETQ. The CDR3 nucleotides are TGCGCCAGCAGCTTTCTGGCACTCCCTTCGGATGAGCAGTTCTTC. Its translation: CASSFLALPSDEQFF.

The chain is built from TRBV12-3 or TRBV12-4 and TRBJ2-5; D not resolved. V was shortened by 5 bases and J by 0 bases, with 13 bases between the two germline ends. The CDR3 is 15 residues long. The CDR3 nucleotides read TGTGCCAGCAGTCACCGGACCAAGTACCAAGAGACCCAGTACTTC. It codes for CASSHRTKYQETQYF.

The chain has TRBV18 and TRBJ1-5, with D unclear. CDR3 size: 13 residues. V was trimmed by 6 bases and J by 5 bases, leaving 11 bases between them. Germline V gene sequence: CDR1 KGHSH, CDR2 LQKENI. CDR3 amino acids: CASSNLADQPQHF. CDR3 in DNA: TGTGCCAGCTCGAATCTCGCAGATCAGCCCCAGCATTTT.

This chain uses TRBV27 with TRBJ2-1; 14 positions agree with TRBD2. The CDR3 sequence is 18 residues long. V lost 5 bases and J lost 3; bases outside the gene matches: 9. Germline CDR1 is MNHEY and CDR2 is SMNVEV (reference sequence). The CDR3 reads CASSRAGTSGSNYNEQFF. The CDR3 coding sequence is TGTGCCAGCAGTCGAGCCGGGACTAGCGGGAGTAACTACAATGAGCAGTTCTTC.

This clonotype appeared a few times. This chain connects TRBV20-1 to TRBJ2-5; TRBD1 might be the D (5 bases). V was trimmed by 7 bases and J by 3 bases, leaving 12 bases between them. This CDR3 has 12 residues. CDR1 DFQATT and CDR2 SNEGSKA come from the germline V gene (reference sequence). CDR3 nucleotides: TGCAGTGTGCCCGACAGTAAAGAGACCCAGTACTTC. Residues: CSVPDSKETQYF.

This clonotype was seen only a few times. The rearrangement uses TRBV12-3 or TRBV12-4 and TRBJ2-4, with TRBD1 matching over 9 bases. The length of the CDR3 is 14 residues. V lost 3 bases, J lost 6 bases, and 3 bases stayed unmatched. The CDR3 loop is CASSFGTGINIQYF. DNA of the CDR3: TGTGCCAGCAGTTTTGGGACAGGGATAAACATTCAGTACTTC.

The CDR3 nucleotides read TGTGCCAGCAGCTCCTTCGGAGACAGGGGGGTCTACGAGCAGTACTTC. Its protein is CASSSFGDRGVYEQYF. The chain couples TRBV5-5 to TRBJ2-7; TRBD1 aligns across 9 bases. CDR1 SGHKS and CDR2 YYEKEE come from the germline V gene (reference sequence). The CDR3 consists of 16 residues. The J segment lost 3 bases and the V segment lost 3 bases, leaving 10 bases of the junction unmatched.